Below, one T cell receptor beta chain is given with its context. Those who participated ranged in age from roughly 18 to 100 years and resided in some 24 US areas. The CDR3 extends over 14 amino acids. Germline V gives CDR1 SGHTA, CDR2 FQGNSA. The junction had 6 bases not matched to a gene; V was cut back by 5 bases and J by 7 bases. Measured with immunoSEQ multiplex PCR; TCRdb has only the in-frame clones, and not every one. The data hold 300,000 to 400,000 clones, with approximately 83% observed a single time. This entry is derived from a study of blood T cell repertoires in COVID-19. Turning to the study itself: T cells, B-cell-depleted T cells, or PBMCs provided the cDNA or gDNA that served as material.

The rearrangement uses TRBV7-2 and TRBJ2-7; 12 nucleotides agree with TRBD2. The material sequenced was PBMCs or T cells enriched from blood (not recorded which). This clonotype was obtained from a woman in her thirties or forties with acute COVID-19. The CDR3 sequence is CASSPSGGAREQYF. CDR3 nucleotide sequence: TGTGCCAGCAGCCCTAGCGGGGGGGCCCGGGAGCAGTACTTC.